This T cell receptor (beta chain) was captured in a study of blood T cells in healthy people across ages. CDR1 is SQVTM, CDR2 ANQGSEA, per germline. V lost 2 bases to trimming and J lost 4 bases; unmatched junction nucleotides: 7. This CDR3 is built from 14 residues. Primed by a sample-barcoded 5' primer and a J-beta primer mix, a second PCR proceeded for about 7 to 12 cycles. A template-switch adaptor with 12 random nucleotides tagged each cDNA molecule. Each CDR3 protein is one row after TCRdb ran MiXCR on the 5' RACE reads. The sample has approximately 400,000 distinct CDR3 sequences; approximately 47% are singletons.

The clonotype was recovered from a man in his sixties in good health. V usage is TRBV29-1 and J usage is TRBJ2-7; 8 bases match TRBD1. Sequences were obtained from blood. The DNA of the CDR3 is TGCAGCGTTGAATTATCAGGGGGCCTTTACGAGCAGTACTTC. This encodes CSVELSGGLYEQYF.